The source of this TCR beta chain is a study of CD8+ T cells in alopecia areata. Study summary: Treated patients received oral tofacitinib, 5 to 10 mg twice daily.

Whole-study results and caveats: Normal scalp showed lower clonality than lesional scalp, especially alopecia totalis/universalis.

A note on this clone: No antigen is known for it.

CDR1 and CDR2 from the germline V gene are SGHNT and YENEEA. Trimming left V 5 bases short and J 4 bases short, with 6 bases between. The CDR3 sequence is 11 residues long. Alopecia areata patients provided lesional scalp punch biopsies and peripheral blood, both collected for the study. Sequencing relied on a cDNA template that was reverse transcribed from extracted RNA. The repertoire was sequenced with immunoSEQ multiplex PCR; TCRdb's copy has only in-frame clones and lacks some. The sample has more than 90,000 clones; more than 30% are singletons. The receptor's source is a human donor with alopecia areata. The chain links TRBV11-3 to TRBJ2-7, with D possibly matching TRBD2 (6 bases). The specimen was CD4+ T cells sorted from blood. The CDR3 bases are TGTGCCAGCAGCGGGACTTACGAGCAGTACTTC. This codes for CASSGTYEQYF.